This T cell receptor beta chain came from a study of beta chain features in type 1 diabetes. Study context: Across the samples, more than 85 million sorted cells were examined in total.

The table lists this clone with a few counts. Its antigen is still unknown. Since all of the isolated RNA was reverse transcribed, expressed TCRB transcripts were what got sequenced. Measured with immunoSEQ multiplex PCR; TCRdb has only the in-frame clones, and not every one. The sample contains 600,000 or so clones, roughly 12% of which appear only once. Points from the study as a whole: Shorter TCRB CDR3s, moderately but significantly so, were found in Type 1 diabetes patients in all four CD4+ subsets. PCR might pick shorter templates more often, in the same way for patients and controls. Insertion counts at VDJ junctions were lower in type 1 diabetes patients, who also showed more deletions there. In cDNA sequencing, cells with high TCR expression could be over-represented.

The V and J ends lost 5 bases and 7 bases respectively, with 9 bases between them. The CDR3 consists of 13 residues. Germline values: CDR1 SGHTA, CDR2 FQGTGA. The specimen was naive CD4+ T cells from blood. V usage is TRBV7-3 and J usage is TRBJ1-6; no clear D gene. This sequence originates from a man aged 25 to 45 with type 1 diabetes. This CDR3 is CASSLTRNSPLHF. CDR3 in DNA: TGTGCCAGCAGCCTGACGCGGAATTCACCCCTCCACTTT.